The 6 T cell receptor beta chains reported below all come from one sample, sequenced in a study of tumor-infiltrating lymphocytes in localized non-small cell lung cancer. Libraries were prepared by immunoSEQ multiplex PCR; TCRdb keeps only in-frame clonotypes and omits some of them. The sample records 7,200 or so clones, about two thirds being singletons. The specimen was lung tumor tissue. Every receptor here comes from a human donor with non-small cell lung cancer.

This chain joins TRBV7-2 and TRBJ2-1, with 10 bases lining up with TRBD2. V lost 5 bases to trimming and J lost 5 bases; unmatched junction nucleotides: 12. Germline V gene sequence: CDR1 SGHTA, CDR2 FQGNSA. This CDR3 spans 17 amino acids. The CDR3 region has the DNA TGTGCCAGCAGCCTAGGAGGGGGGACTAGCGTAAACAATGAGCAGTTCTTC. This encodes CASSLGGGTSVNNEQFF.

The genes are TRBV19 and TRBJ2-1; the D gene is possibly TRBD1 (5 bases). This CDR3 spans 16 amino acids. Trimming took off 6 bases at V and 2 bases at J, with 17 bases between the two ends. The germline V gene encodes CDR1 LNHDA and CDR2 SQIVND (reference sequence). CDR3 in DNA: TGTGCCAGTAGAGAACAGGTGGTTCCGCCCTACAATGAGCAGTTCTTC. It yields the protein CASREQVVPPYNEQFF.

By its share, this clone is medium-sized. The chain recombines TRBV2 with TRBJ2-7; tentatively, D is TRBD1 (6 bases). The CDR3 loop spans 15 amino acids. V lost 5 bases and J 1 base, leaving 15 bases between the germline ends. The V gene's germline CDR1 is SNHLY and CDR2 FYNNEI. The chain's CDR3 is CASSSRDKVSYEQYF. The CDR3 nucleotides are TGTGCCAGCAGTAGCCGGGACAAGGTGTCCTACGAGCAGTACTTC.

V gene TRBV9 combines with J gene TRBJ2-2; TRBD1 is a possible D gene (6 bases). Trimming cost V 1 base and J 2 bases, with 15 bases left between them. CDR3 length: 17 amino acids. Germline CDR1 and CDR2: SGDLS and YYNGEE. CDR3 nucleotide sequence: TGTGCCAGCAGCGTAAGATCCGCGGACAGAAACACCGGGGAGCTGTTTTTT. This gives the protein CASSVRSADRNTGELFF.

This clone was counted a single time. The V call is TRBV7-2, the J call TRBJ2-5, with 7 nucleotides matching TRBD1. CDR1 is SGHTA, CDR2 FQGNSA, per germline. V lost 5 bases and J lost 2; bases outside the gene matches: 8. The CDR3 covers 15 residues. The CDR3 loop is CASSTGATIQETQYF. CDR3 in DNA: TGTGCCAGCAGCACAGGGGCAACCATTCAAGAGACCCAGTACTTC.

This clone was counted between two and nine times. The genes are TRBV5-1 and TRBJ1-1; TRBD1 aligns across 7 bases. This CDR3 has 16 amino acids. CDR1 SGHRS and CDR2 YFSETQ come from the germline V gene. V was pared by 7 bases and J by 1 base, with 13 bases of the junction left unmatched. CDR3 sequence: CASGSTPDRRNTEAFF. The CDR3 DNA follows: TGCGCCAGCGGCTCCACGCCGGACAGGAGGAACACTGAAGCTTTCTTT.